This T cell receptor (beta chain) was profiled in a study of shared clonotypes between healthy human individuals. The V gene's germline CDR1 is MDHEN and CDR2 SYDVKM. The CDR3 runs 14 residues. The V gene lost 4 bases and the J gene lost 7 bases, with 14 bases spanning the gap. Naive-designated CD8 cells lacked CD45RO, were positively enriched for CCR7, and omitted terminally differentiated effector memory CD45RA+ cells. Sequenced by immunoSEQ multiplex PCR; TCRdb stores in-frame clones only, minus some. The sample shows approximately 810,000 clones, approximately 92% of them seen only once. The TCR originated in a young man in good health. The sample taken for sequencing was naive CD8+ T cells sorted from blood. V gene TRBV28 combines with J gene TRBJ1-5, with D perhaps matching TRBD1 (5 bases). CDR3 DNA sequence: TGTGCCAGCAGTTACTGGAGGGGAATCCAGCCCCAGCATTTT. Residues: CASSYWRGIQPQHF. The complete variable domain, with remaining parts taken from reference TRBV28 and TRBJ1-5, reads DVKVTQSSRYLVKRTGEKVFLECVQDMDHENMFWYRQDPGLGLRLIYFSYDVKMKEKGDIPEGYSVSREKKERFSLILESASTNQTSMYLCASSYWRGIQPQHFGDGTRLSIL.